This is a list of T cell receptor beta chains from one sample in a study of blood T cell repertoires in COVID-19. Method: immunoSEQ multiplex PCR; TCRdb's copy keeps in-frame clones and lacks some. Of roughly 37,000 clones in the sample, more than 60% are singletons; the top ten hold 1.5% to 2%. Specimen: peripheral blood. The source is a man in his 60s with active COVID-19. Both conserved end residues are part of each CDR3. The order of the fields is clone size, J gene, V gene, D gene, CDR3 protein, CDR3 DNA. D genes are given only for firm matches. Not every row has a clone size; where given, it reads once, few, many or a size class.

size: few; J: TRBJ1-1; V: TRBV10-3; D: TRBD1; CDR3: CAISDRTGPNEAFF; DNA: TGTGCCATCAGTGACAGGACAGGCCCTAATGAAGCTTTCTTT
size: -; J: TRBJ2-1; V: TRBV3-1/TRBV3-2; D: -; CDR3: CASSPGVRGGQFF; DNA: TGTGCCAGCAGCCCAGGGGTTCGCGGAGGGCAGTTCTTC
size: few; J: TRBJ2-7; V: TRBV30; D: TRBD1; CDR3: CAGRDRGREQYF; DNA: TGTGCCGGCCGGGACAGGGGGCGCGAGCAGTACTTC
size: once; J: TRBJ2-3; V: TRBV4-2; D: -; CDR3: CASSPAGPSEDTQYF; DNA: TGTGCCAGCAGCCCTGCGGGGCCTAGCGAGGATACGCAGTATTTT
size: -; J: TRBJ1-6; V: TRBV19; D: -; CDR3: CASSMAAMAPSPLHF; DNA: TGTGCCAGTAGTATGGCCGCCATGGCTCCTTCACCCCTCCACTTT
size: few; J: TRBJ2-3; V: TRBV6-2/TRBV6-3; D: -; CDR3: CASSYSEGGSTDTQYF; DNA: TGTGCCAGCAGTTACTCGGAGGGAGGAAGCACAGATACGCAGTATTTT
size: -; J: TRBJ2-3; V: TRBV27; D: TRBD1; CDR3: CASSLIQGSGTDTQYF; DNA: TGTGCCAGCAGTCTCATACAGGGGTCAGGCACAGATACGCAGTATTTT
size: -; J: TRBJ2-5; V: TRBV10-1; D: -; CDR3: CASSESGGPETQYF; DNA: TGCGCCAGCAGTGAGTCGGGGGGGCCAGAGACCCAGTACTTC
size: -; J: TRBJ1-4; V: TRBV5-1; D: -; CDR3: CASSLSVATNEKLFF; DNA: TGCGCCAGCAGCTTGTCGGTTGCAACTAATGAAAAACTGTTTTTT
size: -; J: TRBJ1-1; V: TRBV24-1; D: TRBD1; CDR3: CATSVRQGCTEAFF; DNA: TGTGCCACCAGTGTCCGACAGGGCTGCACTGAAGCTTTCTTT
size: -; J: TRBJ1-2; V: TRBV7-9; D: TRBD1; CDR3: CASSLEGGQGVSYGYTF; DNA: TGTGCCAGCAGCTTAGAAGGTGGACAGGGGGTTTCCTATGGCTACACCTTC
size: -; J: TRBJ2-1; V: TRBV6-5; D: TRBD2; CDR3: CASRGGFASGNEQFF; DNA: TGTGCCAGCAGGGGGGGGTTCGCTAGCGGCAATGAGCAGTTCTTC
size: few; J: TRBJ1-2; V: TRBV10-3; D: -; CDR3: CAISQQGANYGYTF; DNA: TGTGCCATCAGCCAACAGGGAGCTAACTATGGCTACACCTTC
size: -; J: TRBJ1-5; V: TRBV19; D: TRBD1; CDR3: CASSTGGGGGSQPQHF; DNA: TGTGCCAGTAGTACTGGAGGGGGCGGAGGCAGCCAGCCCCAGCATTTT
size: -; J: TRBJ2-1; V: TRBV12-3/TRBV12-4; D: -; CDR3: CASSFVANEQFF; DNA: TGTGCCAGCAGTTTCGTTGCGAATGAGCAGTTCTTC
size: -; J: TRBJ1-2; V: TRBV6-5; D: TRBD1; CDR3: CASRADRTRYGYTF; DNA: TGTGCCAGCAGAGCGGACAGGACCCGATATGGCTACACCTTC
size: few; J: TRBJ1-5; V: TRBV12-5; D: -; CDR3: CASSAGRNQPQHF; DNA: TGTGCTAGTTCGGCAGGGAGGAATCAGCCCCAGCATTTT
size: -; J: TRBJ2-5; V: TRBV30; D: -; CDR3: CAWSGGGETQYF; DNA: TGTGCCTGGAGCGGGGGAGGAGAGACCCAGTACTTC
size: -; J: TRBJ2-7; V: TRBV5-4; D: -; CDR3: CASSRQSRDEQYF; DNA: TGTGCCAGCAGCCGACAGTCCCGGGACGAGCAGTACTTC
size: once; J: TRBJ2-5; V: TRBV7-2; D: -; CDR3: CASSKTGLQETQYF; DNA: TGTGCCAGCAGCAAAACAGGGCTCCAAGAGACCCAGTACTTC
size: -; J: TRBJ2-1; V: TRBV5-1; D: TRBD2; CDR3: CASRWEAGGYNEQFF; DNA: TGCGCCAGCCGGTGGGAAGCGGGAGGTTACAATGAGCAGTTCTTC
size: -; J: TRBJ1-4; V: TRBV2; D: -; CDR3: CASGEGKLFF; DNA: TGTGCCAGCGGGGAGGGAAAACTGTTTTTT
size: few; J: TRBJ2-3; V: TRBV10-3; D: TRBD1; CDR3: CAISEGTGDTDTQYF; DNA: TGTGCCATCAGTGAGGGTACAGGGGACACAGATACGCAGTATTTT
size: -; J: TRBJ2-7; V: TRBV6-2/TRBV6-3; D: TRBD2; CDR3: CASSSSGLAGPSDF; DNA: TGTGCCAGCAGTTCATCCGGACTAGCGGGTCCCTCGGACTTC
size: -; J: TRBJ1-4; V: TRBV5-6; D: -; CDR3: CASSLIGVATNEKLFF; DNA: TGTGCCAGCAGCTTGATAGGGGTGGCAACTAATGAAAAACTGTTTTTT
size: -; J: TRBJ2-1; V: TRBV11-3; D: TRBD1; CDR3: CASSSSYRGQDEQFF; DNA: TGTGCCAGCAGCTCTTCGTACAGGGGGCAGGATGAGCAGTTCTTC
size: -; J: TRBJ1-1; V: TRBV19; D: -; CDR3: CASSPRGLTEAFF; DNA: TGTGCCAGTAGTCCCCGCGGTTTGACTGAAGCTTTCTTT
size: -; J: TRBJ1-2; V: TRBV2; D: TRBD1; CDR3: CASSEADRGPYGYTF; DNA: TGTGCCAGCAGTGAAGCGGACAGGGGCCCCTATGGCTACACCTTC
size: -; J: TRBJ2-3; V: TRBV11-2; D: -; CDR3: CASSSRWPSTDTQYF; DNA: TGTGCCAGCAGCTCCAGATGGCCTAGCACAGATACGCAGTATTTT
size: -; J: TRBJ1-2; V: TRBV30; D: -; CDR3: CAWIDGRGYTF; DNA: TGTGCCTGGATCGACGGGAGGGGCTACACCTTC
size: -; J: TRBJ2-3; V: TRBV5-6; D: -; CDR3: CASSLVRLDSTDTQYF; DNA: TGTGCCAGCAGCTTGGTGCGACTAGATAGTACAGATACGCAGTATTTT
size: once; J: TRBJ2-4; V: TRBV7-2; D: -; CDR3: CASSLGGGGKNIQYF; DNA: TGTGCCAGCAGCTTAGGAGGGGGTGGGAAAAACATTCAGTACTTC
size: -; J: TRBJ2-7; V: TRBV29-1; D: -; CDR3: CSVTSSGEQYF; DNA: TGCAGCGTTACGAGCTCAGGGGAGCAGTACTTC
size: -; J: TRBJ2-5; V: TRBV9; D: TRBD1; CDR3: CASSSSTGTETQYF; DNA: TGTGCCAGCAGCTCTTCGACAGGGACAGAGACCCAGTACTTC
size: few; J: TRBJ2-3; V: TRBV5-1; D: TRBD2; CDR3: CASSFGASGGVTADTQYF; DNA: TGCGCCAGCAGCTTCGGGGCTAGCGGGGGGGTCACCGCAGATACGCAGTATTTT
size: few; J: TRBJ2-7; V: TRBV7-2; D: -; CDR3: CASSLAGVVYEQYF; DNA: TGTGCCAGCAGCTTAGCGGGAGTAGTTTACGAGCAGTACTTC
size: -; J: TRBJ1-1; V: TRBV2; D: -; CDR3: CASIPPLRGEGGLDTEAFF; DNA: TGTGCCAGCATTCCTCCACTAAGGGGGGAGGGGGGATTGGACACTGAAGCTTTCTTT
size: once; J: TRBJ2-1; V: TRBV21-1; D: -; CDR3: CASSKECGLAGGYVQFF; DNA: TGTGCCAGCAGCAAAGAGTGTGGTCTAGCGGGGGGGTATGTGCAGTTCTTC
size: -; J: TRBJ1-1; V: TRBV10-3; D: -; CDR3: CASSQEPNTEAFF; DNA: TGTGCCAGCAGCCAGGAACCGAACACTGAAGCTTTCTTT
size: -; J: TRBJ1-2; V: TRBV2; D: -; CDR3: CASTIQGGYTF; DNA: TGTGCCAGCACTATACAGGGAGGCTACACCTTC
size: -; J: TRBJ2-7; V: TRBV7-2; D: TRBD2; CDR3: CASSSSLAGWAYEQYF; DNA: TGTGCCAGCAGCTCCTCACTAGCGGGGTGGGCCTACGAGCAGTACTTC
size: -; J: TRBJ2-3; V: TRBV7-6; D: TRBD2; CDR3: CASSPGLAGARYF; DNA: TGTGCCAGCAGCCCGGGACTAGCGGGGGCCAGGTATTTT
size: -; J: TRBJ1-1; V: TRBV5-1; D: -; CDR3: CASSLGGGNTEAFF; DNA: TGCGCCAGCAGCTTGGGGGGCGGAAACACTGAAGCTTTCTTT
size: -; J: TRBJ1-2; V: TRBV11-2; D: TRBD1; CDR3: CASSYMDRPRVGYGYTF; DNA: TGTGCCAGCAGCTACATGGACAGGCCCCGAGTAGGCTATGGCTACACCTTC
size: -; J: TRBJ2-4; V: TRBV4-1; D: TRBD1; CDR3: CASSHPTQGQAKNIQYF; DNA: TGCGCCAGCAGCCATCCGACACAGGGGCAAGCCAAAAACATTCAGTACTTC
size: once; J: TRBJ2-3; V: TRBV12-3/TRBV12-4; D: -; CDR3: CASSISLAYTQYF; DNA: TGTGCCAGCAGTATTTCACTAGCTTATACGCAGTATTTT
size: -; J: TRBJ1-4; V: TRBV18; D: -; CDR3: CASSPRAGSLFF; DNA: TGTGCCAGCTCACCCCGAGCAGGGTCACTGTTTTTT
size: -; J: TRBJ2-2; V: TRBV7-9; D: -; CDR3: CASSPRRGETGELFF; DNA: TGTGCCAGCAGCCCTAGACGGGGAGAGACCGGGGAGCTGTTTTTT
size: -; J: TRBJ1-3; V: TRBV29-1; D: -; CDR3: CSVISSSGGFGNTIYF; DNA: TGCAGCGTTATTTCATCGTCGGGAGGGTTCGGAAACACCATATATTTT
size: -; J: TRBJ1-2; V: TRBV9; D: -; CDR3: CASSGLLTGYTF; DNA: TGTGCCAGCAGCGGGTTACTTACTGGCTACACCTTC
size: -; J: TRBJ1-1; V: TRBV5-1; D: TRBD1; CDR3: CASRQGAALNTEAFF; DNA: TGCGCCAGCAGACAGGGGGCTGCTCTGAACACTGAAGCTTTCTTT
size: -; J: TRBJ1-5; V: TRBV18; D: TRBD1; CDR3: CASSPLGQENQPQHF; DNA: TGTGCCAGCTCACCCCTCGGACAGGAGAATCAGCCCCAGCATTTT
size: once; J: TRBJ2-5; V: TRBV3-1/TRBV3-2; D: TRBD2; CDR3: CASSQALAGVGAQYF; DNA: TGTGCCAGCAGCCAAGCCCTAGCGGGAGTGGGGGCCCAGTACTTC